The 3 T cell receptor beta chains below were found in one sample sequenced in a study of shared clonotypes between healthy human individuals. The table came from immunoSEQ multiplex PCR; TCRdb's copy has only in-frame clones and leaves some out. This repertoire shows about 680,000 clones, under 95% found once; its top ten account for 24%. Selected positively for CCR7 and CD45RO-negative, naive CD8 cells excluded terminally differentiated effector memory CD45RA+ cells. The sequencing sample was made of naive CD8+ T cells sorted from blood. Receptors originate from a man between 25 and 39 years old in good health.

The chain uses TRBV27 and TRBJ2-1; TRBD1 is a possible D gene (5 bases). There are 15 residues in the CDR3. Germline CDR1 MNHEY, CDR2 SMNVEV (reference sequence). Trimming took 2 bases from V and 3 from J, leaving 11 bases between them. The CDR3 reads CASSLEGAFYNEQFF. In DNA form, the CDR3 reads TGTGCCAGCAGTTTAGAAGGGGCTTTCTACAATGAGCAGTTCTTC.

Only a few counts were recorded for this clone. V is TRBV7-2 and J is TRBJ2-7, with 8 nucleotides matching TRBD2. The CDR3 runs to 14 residues. Germline V gene lookup returns CDR1 SGHTA and CDR2 FQGNSA. With 5 bases clipped from V and 4 bases from J, the junction kept 7 bases outside the gene matches. The CDR3, as DNA: TGTGCCAGCAGCCCAGGGACTAGGGCTTACGAGCAGTACTTC. Its translation is CASSPGTRAYEQYF.

Here the CDR3 reads CASSLVMRQETQYF. As DNA, the CDR3 is TGCGCCAGCAGCTTGGTAATGCGGCAAGAGACCCAGTACTTC. The chain is built from TRBV5-1 and TRBJ2-5; the D is unclear. Looked up from germline, CDR1 is SGHRS and CDR2 is YFSETQ. The CDR3 sequence is 14 residues long. The V gene lost 0 bases and the J gene lost 2 bases, with 8 bases spanning the gap.